These T cell receptor beta chains were read from a single sample in a study of T cell responses to AZD1222 COVID-19 vaccine. The repertoire was sequenced with immunoSEQ multiplex PCR; TCRdb's copy has only in-frame clones and lacks some. The sample carries about 92,000 clones, more than 75% recorded once. The material sequenced was peripheral blood, taken on day 0 of AZD1222 vaccination. All receptors come from an adult in good health. The CDR3 runs from the conserved cysteine through the conserved F or W. Fields, in order: clone size, J gene, V gene, D gene, CDR3 DNA, CDR3 protein. The D gene is left open where the match is weak. Only some rows state a clone size, as once, few, many or a class for expanded clones.

NA TRBJ2-7 TRBV4-2 NA TGTGCCAGCAGCTCAGGACTGACACCCCCCGAGCAGTACTTC CASSSGLTPPEQYF
NA TRBJ2-2 TRBV4-1 TRBD1 TGCGCCAGCAGCCGCTGGACAGGGGAAACCGGGGAGCTGTTTTTT CASSRWTGETGELFF
NA TRBJ1-1 TRBV7-2 NA TGTGCCAGCAGCTTAGCTGGGGTAGGCGCTTTCTTT CASSLAGVGAFF
once TRBJ1-2 TRBV3-1/TRBV3-2 NA TGTGCCAGCAGCCAAGATCCGAGGAATGGCTACACCTTC CASSQDPRNGYTF
once TRBJ2-5 TRBV5-4 NA TGTGCCAGCAGCTTGGAGTGGGGTCCAGAGACCCAGTACTTC CASSLEWGPETQYF
few TRBJ1-4 TRBV11-2 NA TGTGCCAGCGGACGGGGGGCTGGGTATGCTGAAAAACTGTTTTTT CASGRGAGYAEKLFF
once TRBJ2-7 TRBV21-1 NA TGTGCCAGCAGCAAACCACAGGGGGGGTTCCACGAGCAGTACTTC CASSKPQGGFHEQYF
NA TRBJ1-4 TRBV18 NA TGTGCCAGCTCACCAAGAGGCCACTCGGGGACTGAAAAACTGTTTTTT CASSPRGHSGTEKLFF
NA TRBJ2-7 TRBV7-9 TRBD1 TGTGCCAGCAGCTTAGGGGGACAGAGCTACGAGCAGTACTTC CASSLGGQSYEQYF
NA TRBJ1-2 TRBV2 TRBD1 TGTGCCAGCAGGGGACAGGGAGTTCCCTATGGCTACACCTTC CASRGQGVPYGYTF
NA TRBJ2-3 TRBV7-9 TRBD2 TGTGCCAGCAGCTTTTGGACTAGTACCGATACGCAGTATTTT CASSFWTSTDTQYF
NA TRBJ1-2 TRBV30 NA TGTGCCTGGAGTGCCAATTTACAGGGAAACTATGGCTACACCTTC CAWSANLQGNYGYTF
NA TRBJ1-1 TRBV28 NA TGTGCCAGCAGTGGGAACACTGAAGCTTTCTTT CASSGNTEAFF
NA TRBJ1-4 TRBV27 NA TGTGCCAGCAGTGGAACAGGGATAGTAGCAACTAATGAAAAACTGTTTTTT CASSGTGIVATNEKLFF
NA TRBJ2-4 TRBV19 NA TGTGCCAGTAGGGATGGAGGGGCCAGCATTCAGTACTTC CASRDGGASIQYF
NA TRBJ2-7 TRBV4-2 NA TGTGCCAGCAGCCAAGCAGCGGATGATACCTACGAGCAGTACTTC CASSQAADDTYEQYF